The rows below give T cell receptor beta chains drawn from one sample of a study of CD8 T cells in Susac syndrome. A single record per CDR3 protein comes from TCRdb applying MiXCR to the immunoSEQ multiplex PCR reads. Of some 300,000 distinct CDR3 sequences listed, roughly 85% are singletons. The sequencing sample was made of CD8+ T cells from PBMCs. The receptors derive from a human donor with multiple sclerosis. Both conserved end residues are part of each CDR3. D genes are given only for firm matches. Size is omitted from some rows. Given values are once, few, many or a class for expanded clones.

v_gene	d_gene	j_gene	abundance	CDR3aa	CDR3nt
TRBV28	TRBD2	TRBJ2-3	.	CASSLGGLAGRDTQYF	TGTGCCAGCAGTTTGGGGGGACTAGCGGGAAGGGATACGCAGTATTTT
TRBV28	.	TRBJ1-1	.	CASSLYGGRGEAFF	TGTGCCAGCAGTTTATATGGGGGGCGCGGTGAAGCTTTCTTT
TRBV28	TRBD1	TRBJ1-2	.	CASSLGTGAVPGYTF	TGTGCCAGCAGTTTGGGGACAGGGGCGGTGCCTGGCTACACCTTC
TRBV6-5	.	TRBJ2-3	.	CASSYGPEGVDTQYF	TGTGCCAGCAGTTACGGCCCGGAGGGGGTAGATACGCAGTATTTT
TRBV20-1	TRBD1	TRBJ2-7	.	CSARDPITRTGLYEQYF	TGCAGTGCTAGAGATCCCATCACCCGGACAGGGCTCTACGAGCAGTACTTC
TRBV10-1	.	TRBJ1-1	.	CASSERAGGDTEAFF	TGCGCCAGCAGTGAGCGGGCAGGCGGGGACACTGAAGCTTTCTTT
TRBV13	.	TRBJ1-5	.	CASSLGRALGQPQHF	TGTGCCAGCAGCTTAGGCAGGGCCCTCGGGCAGCCCCAGCATTTT
TRBV7-2	.	TRBJ1-5	few	CASSLAAGSWPQHF	TGTGCCAGCAGCTTAGCGGCGGGTTCTTGGCCCCAGCATTTT
TRBV5-1	TRBD2	TRBJ2-7	.	CASSSYDRLAGGQGGSYEQYF	TGCGCCAGCAGCTCTTATGACCGACTAGCGGGAGGGCAAGGTGGCTCCTACGAGCAGTACTTC
TRBV30	TRBD1	TRBJ1-5	.	CAWSWTGGNQPQHF	TGTGCCTGGAGTTGGACAGGAGGCAATCAGCCCCAGCATTTT
TRBV3-1	.	TRBJ2-5	.	CASSQDRTWETQYF	TGTGCCAGCAGCCAAGATCGGACTTGGGAGACCCAGTACTTC
TRBV4-3	TRBD1	TRBJ2-1	once	CASSSYRTGGVFEQFF	TGCGCCAGCAGCTCTTATCGGACAGGGGGCGTCTTTGAGCAGTTCTTC
TRBV19	.	TRBJ2-2	.	CASRQRSIRELFF	TGTGCCTCAAGGCAGCGCTCCATCAGGGAGCTGTTTTTT
TRBV27	.	TRBJ1-1	.	CASSHLGTSRRTEAFF	TGTGCCAGCAGTCACCTGGGGACCTCACGGAGAACTGAAGCTTTCTTT
TRBV4-3	.	TRBJ2-3	.	CASSQSLGDTQYF	TGCGCCAGCAGCCAGTCCTTGGGGGATACGCAGTATTTT
TRBV4-2	.	TRBJ2-7	.	CASSQESSGSYYEQYF	TGTGCCAGCAGCCAAGAATCCAGCGGGTCATACTACGAGCAGTACTTC
TRBV20-1	.	TRBJ1-5	.	CSAREFSRTEQPQHF	TGCAGTGCTAGAGAATTTTCTCGGACCGAGCAGCCCCAGCATTTT
TRBV28	TRBD1	TRBJ2-5	.	CASSRGTGGWGETQYF	TGTGCCAGCAGCCGAGGGACAGGGGGCTGGGGGGAGACCCAGTACTTC
TRBV11-2	.	TRBJ2-2	.	CASSTFAIPGELFF	TGTGCCAGCAGCACCTTCGCGATTCCCGGGGAGCTGTTTTTT
TRBV27	.	TRBJ2-3	.	CASSFYATDTQYF	TGTGCCAGCAGTTTCTACGCCACAGATACGCAGTATTTT
TRBV7-9	TRBD2	TRBJ2-3	.	CASTASGINTDTQYF	TGTGCCAGCACCGCTAGCGGGATCAATACAGATACGCAGTATTTT
TRBV7-9	.	TRBJ2-3	.	CASSLSASSTDTQYF	TGTGCCAGCAGCTTATCGGCTTCGAGCACAGATACGCAGTATTTT
TRBV6-1	TRBD2	TRBJ2-5	.	CASSQTRLAGITQYF	TGTGCCAGCAGTCAGACCCGACTAGCGGGTATAACCCAGTACTTC
TRBV4-2	TRBD1	TRBJ1-1	.	CASRSRDRVNTEAFF	TGTGCCAGCAGGTCCCGGGACAGGGTAAACACTGAAGCTTTCTTT
TRBV9	.	TRBJ2-3	.	CASSAITLRDLSTDTQYF	TGTGCCAGCAGCGCGATAACCCTCCGGGACCTTAGCACAGATACGCAGTATTTT
TRBV19	.	TRBJ2-6	.	CASSIAGRGTPSMGSGANVLTF	TGTGCCAGTAGTATAGCGGGCAGGGGAACCCCAAGCATGGGCTCTGGGGCCAACGTCCTGACTTTC
TRBV27	.	TRBJ2-7	.	CASRRLAEWEQYF	TGTGCCAGCCGACGCTTAGCGGAGTGGGAGCAGTACTTC
TRBV28	.	TRBJ1-2	.	CASSLLGAGIYGYTF	TGTGCCAGCAGTTTACTAGGGGCAGGGATATATGGCTACACCTTC
TRBV29-1	.	TRBJ2-7	.	CSVFGASSYEQYF	TGCAGCGTTTTCGGGGCTAGCTCCTACGAGCAGTACTTC
TRBV3-1	.	TRBJ1-1	once	CASSQILDTEAFF	TGTGCCAGCAGCCAAATACTCGACACTGAAGCTTTCTTT
TRBV27	.	TRBJ2-3	.	CASRPKLPGTRSTDTQYF	TGTGCCAGCAGGCCGAAGCTTCCCGGGACCAGAAGTACAGATACGCAGTATTTT
TRBV27	.	TRBJ2-1	few	CASSLSSGYEQFF	TGTGCCAGCAGTTTATCGAGCGGATATGAGCAGTTCTTC
TRBV4-3	.	TRBJ1-1	once	CASSQDYEDTEAFF	TGCGCCAGCAGCCAAGATTACGAGGACACTGAAGCTTTCTTT
TRBV4-2	.	TRBJ2-5	.	CASSRLLSRETQYF	TGTGCCAGCAGCCGTCTCTTGTCCAGGGAGACCCAGTACTTC
TRBV30	TRBD1	TRBJ1-1	.	CAWSRGQDDEAFF	TGTGCCTGGAGTAGGGGACAGGATGATGAAGCTTTCTTT
TRBV6-2/TRBV6-3	.	TRBJ2-4	.	CASSYNGPAKNIQYF	TGTGCCAGCAGTTACAACGGTCCAGCCAAAAACATTCAGTACTTC
TRBV10-2	.	TRBJ1-5	.	CASSEGGPSSNQPQHF	TGCGCCAGCAGTGAGGGGGGGCCATCGAGCAATCAGCCCCAGCATTTT